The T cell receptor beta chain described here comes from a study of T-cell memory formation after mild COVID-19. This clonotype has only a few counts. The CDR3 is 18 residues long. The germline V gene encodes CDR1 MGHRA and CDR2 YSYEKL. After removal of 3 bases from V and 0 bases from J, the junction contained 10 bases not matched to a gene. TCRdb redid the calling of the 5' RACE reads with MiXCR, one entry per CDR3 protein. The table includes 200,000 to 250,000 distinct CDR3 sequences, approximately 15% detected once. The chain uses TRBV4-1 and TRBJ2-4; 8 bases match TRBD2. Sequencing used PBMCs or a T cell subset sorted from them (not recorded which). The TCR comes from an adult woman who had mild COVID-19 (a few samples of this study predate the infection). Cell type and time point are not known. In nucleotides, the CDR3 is TGCGCCAGCAGCCATCGAAAGGGGACTAGTTTAGCCAAAAACATTCAGTACTTC. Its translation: CASSHRKGTSLAKNIQYF.